One and the same sample provided the 19 T cell receptor beta chains below, sequenced in a study of T cells in Graves' hyperthyroidism and ophthalmopathy. TCR beta CDR3 regions were amplified from RNA transcripts. The primer set for the first-round RT-PCR of the TCR CDR3 was HTBI. TCRdb ran MiXCR on the multiplex PCR reads and lists one entry per CDR3 protein. This table has around 370,000 distinct CDR3 sequences, approximately 18% appearing once. The material sequenced was blood. These receptors came from a man aged 18 to 29 with Graves' ophthalmopathy.

This clonotype was found many times. The J gene is TRBJ1-1, the V gene TRBV12-3 or TRBV12-4, with 7 bases aligning to TRBD1. The CDR3 totals 20 residues. V lost 4 bases, J lost 2 bases, and 22 bases stayed unmatched. In DNA form, the CDR3 reads TGTGCCAGCAGTTCTCGGACAGGCACACTTTCCAGGCAGCCTAACACTGAAGCTTTCTTT. The encoded protein is CASSSRTGTLSRQPNTEAFF.

The sample holds many counts of this clonotype. The genes are TRBV4-1 and TRBJ1-1; no clear D gene. CDR1 MGHRA and CDR2 YSYEKL come from the germline V gene. Trimming stripped 4 bases from V and 4 bases from J, with 16 bases between. The CDR3 has 15 residues. CDR3 nucleotides: TGCGCCAGCAGCCCTCAGGCGGACGGTGTCACTGAAGCTTTCTTT. Protein product: CASSPQADGVTEAFF.

The gene calls are TRBV5-1 and TRBJ2-7, with D unresolved. The length of the CDR3 is 15 residues. The germline V gene has CDR1 SGHRS and CDR2 YFSETQ. Deletions cut 0 bases from V and 2 bases from J, with 12 bases between. CDR3 region: CASSLGAGVAYEQYF. CDR3 sequence (DNA): TGCGCCAGCAGCTTGGGTGCAGGTGTGGCCTACGAGCAGTACTTC.

A few counts support this clonotype. The chain carries TRBV14 and TRBJ1-4; 9 positions agree with TRBD1. CDR1 SGHDN and CDR2 FVKESK come from the germline V gene. The CDR3 covers 16 residues. V lost 4 bases and J lost 7; bases outside the gene matches: 10. The CDR3 loop is CASSLITGGSSEKLFF. CDR3 nucleotides: TGTGCCAGCAGCCTTATTACAGGGGGCAGCAGTGAAAAACTGTTTTTT. The variable domain in full, with the rest retrieved from reference TRBV14 and TRBJ1-4, is EAGVTQFPSHSVIEKGQTVTLRCDPISGHDNLYWYRRVMGKEIKFLLHFVKESKQDESGMPNNRFLAERTGGTYSTLKVQPAELEDSGVYFCASSLITGGSSEKLFFGSGTQLSVL.

This clonotype was recorded many times. The V and J genes are TRBV7-9 and TRBJ1-5; 8 bases are shared with TRBD1. The V segment lost 5 bases and the J segment 3 bases; nucleotides outside the gene matches: 6. The CDR3 is 15 amino acids. The V gene's germline CDR1 is SEHNR and CDR2 FQNEAQ (reference sequence). CDR3 bases: TGTGCCAGCAGCGACGGACAGGGCCTCAATCAGCCCCAGCATTTT. Translating gives CASSDGQGLNQPQHF.

The rearrangement uses TRBV6-6 and TRBJ2-1; D not certain. CDR1 is MNHNY and CDR2 is SVGAGI in the germline V gene (reference sequence). This CDR3 is 14 amino acids long. With 1 base removed from V and 0 bases from J, the gap between germline ends came to 4 bases. This CDR3 is CASSYYPSYNEQFF. DNA for the CDR3: TGTGCCAGCAGTTACTACCCCTCCTACAATGAGCAGTTCTTC.

This clonotype has ten or more counts. Written as DNA, the CDR3 is TGCGCCAGCAGCTTGTCGACAGGGTCGGGGACCGGGGAGCTGTTTTTT. It encodes CASSLSTGSGTGELFF. V and J are TRBV5-1 and TRBJ2-2; 7 bases are a match to TRBD1. The trim removed 1 base at V and 5 bases at J, leaving 8 bases unmatched. Germline V gene lookup returns CDR1 SGHRS and CDR2 YFSETQ. The CDR3 length is 16 residues.

This clonotype was counted at least ten times. This sequence joins TRBV2 and TRBJ2-1; TRBD1 might be the D (6 bases). Trimming cost V 7 bases and J 6 bases, with 19 bases left between them. The CDR3 length is 15 residues. Germline CDR1 and CDR2: SNHLY and FYNNEI. The CDR3 DNA is TGTGCCAGCAACTCGAACAGGGAAAGGGGCAATGAGCAGTTCTTC. Amino acids: CASNSNRERGNEQFF.

CDR3 loop: CAIKENEAGRETQYF. CDR3 in DNA: TGTGCCATCAAGGAAAACGAAGCGGGGAGGGAGACCCAGTACTTC. This rearrangement joins TRBV10-3 to TRBJ2-5; 7 bases are a match to TRBD2. Germline values: CDR1 ENHRY, CDR2 SYGVKD. J was trimmed by 5 bases and V by 7 bases; bases with no gene match: 13. CDR3 length equals 15 residues.

This clonotype was found many times. The rearrangement links TRBV7-2 to TRBJ2-3; TRBD1 agrees at 7 bases. Germline loops: CDR1 SGHTA, CDR2 FQGNSA. The V and J ends lost 2 bases and 4 bases, in that order; junction bases with no gene match: 12. The CDR3 consists of 17 residues. The CDR3 reads CASSLRVRQGVPDTQYF. The DNA for the CDR3 is TGTGCCAGCAGCTTAAGGGTTCGGCAGGGGGTCCCAGATACGCAGTATTTT.

V gene TRBV6-1 combines with J gene TRBJ2-7; D remains ambiguous. The germline V gene has CDR1 MNHNS and CDR2 SASEGT. The V end lost 5 bases, the J end lost 3 bases, and 14 bases lay between the germline ends. This CDR3 is 14 amino acids long. CDR3 in amino acids: CASSKPGLGYEQYF. In DNA form, the CDR3 reads TGTGCCAGCAGTAAGCCGGGCCTGGGCTACGAGCAGTACTTC.

With respect to this clonotype: This may come from a read error, since a much larger clone is one base off. The gene calls are TRBV7-7 and TRBJ2-5; 11 bases are shared with TRBD2. Germline values: CDR1 SSHAT, CDR2 FNYEAQ (reference sequence). This CDR3 is 15 amino acids long. CDR3 sequence (DNA): TGTGCTAGCAGCCTCCGACTAGCGGGGCGGGTCTGCCAGTACTTC. Its translation: CASSLRLAGRVCQYF.

There are a few counts of this clonotype. The genes are TRBV6-5 and TRBJ2-7; D tentatively reads TRBD1 or TRBD2 (5 bases each). CDR1 MNHEY and CDR2 SVGAGI come from the germline V gene. Deletions cut 2 bases from V and 7 bases from J, with 12 bases between. CDR3 size: 13 residues. The CDR3 sequence is CASSYPGGIEQYF. DNA for the CDR3: TGTGCCAGCAGTTACCCTGGGGGAATTGAGCAGTACTTC.

This clonotype was counted only a few times. The chain links TRBV9 to TRBJ2-3, with 10 bases aligning to TRBD2. This CDR3 comprises 17 residues. V dropped 3 bases and J dropped 2; count of bases not matched to a gene: 9. Germline CDR1 reads SGDLS; CDR2 reads YYNGEE. CDR3 sequence (DNA): TGTGCCAGCAGCGCCCCTACTAGCGGGGACTACACAGATACGCAGTATTTT. Encoded protein: CASSAPTSGDYTDTQYF.

This clonotype was seen a few times. This chain joins TRBV29-1 and TRBJ2-7, with 8 bases matching TRBD2. CDR1 is SQVTM and CDR2 is ANQGSEA in the germline V gene. This CDR3 contains 14 residues. V dropped 0 bases and J dropped 1; count of bases not matched to a gene: 2. This CDR3 is CSVEDGGRSYEQYF. The CDR3 DNA reads as TGCAGCGTTGAAGATGGCGGGAGGTCCTACGAGCAGTACTTC.

The chain couples TRBV12-3 or TRBV12-4 to TRBJ2-1; 10 bases fit TRBD1. There are 16 residues in the CDR3. With V trimmed by 8 bases and J by 5 bases, 12 bases remained unmatched. This CDR3 reads CASGEGQGFADNEQFF. CDR3 DNA: TGTGCCAGCGGGGAGGGACAGGGGTTCGCGGACAATGAGCAGTTCTTC.

This clonotype was seen repeatedly, ten times or more. V and J are TRBV20-1 and TRBJ1-4; TRBD1 matches at 10 bases. The CDR3 runs to 13 residues. CDR1 and CDR2 (germline): DFQATT, SNEGSKA (reference sequence). For the CDR3, the DNA is TGCAGAGCGAGCGGGACAGGGGTAGAAAAACTGTTTTTT. This translates into CRASGTGVEKLFF.

The table lists this clonotype with many counts. V is TRBV18 and J is TRBJ2-3, with 7 bases that match TRBD2. With 1 base clipped from V and 1 base from J, the junction kept 5 bases outside the gene matches. CDR1 KGHSH and CDR2 LQKENI come from the germline V gene. The CDR3 covers 16 residues. The CDR3 coding sequence is TGTGCCAGCTCACCACTTGCAGGGAGGGGCACAGATACGCAGTATTTT. Encoded protein: CASSPLAGRGTDTQYF. The complete variable domain, with remaining parts taken from reference TRBV18 and TRBJ2-3, reads NAGVMQNPRHLVRRRGQEARLRCSPMKGHSHVYWYRQLPEEGLKFMVYLQKENIIDESGMPKERFSAEFPKEGPSILRIQQVVRGDSAAYFCASSPLAGRGTDTQYFGPGTRLTVL.

This clonotype has more than one count but fewer than ten. The rearrangement links TRBV18 to TRBJ1-6; D may be TRBD1 (6 bases). The CDR3 spans 17 residues. Trimming pared 4 bases from V and 8 bases from J, leaving 21 bases between. Looked up from germline, CDR1 is KGHSH and CDR2 is LQKENI. The CDR3 sequence is CASSLTTIRGGDSPLHF. DNA for the CDR3: TGTGCCAGCTCACTCACCACCATACGGGGGGGCGATTCACCCCTCCACTTT.